The next 26 T cell receptor beta chains were all read from a single sample in a study of Ad26.COV2.S vaccination and SARS-CoV-2 variants. The protocol was immunoSEQ multiplex PCR, while the TCRdb copy is restricted to in-frame clones and leaves out a portion. The table lists around 400,000 clones, roughly 90% of them singletons. The treatment denotes: over 15 received Ad26.COV2.S at low or high dose, single or two shots; 5 received placebo; per-sample allocation not given. The samples were gathered on day 63 after the first injection of vaccine or placebo. This specimen was peripheral blood, taken in a trial of Ad26.COV2.S vaccine versus placebo. The receptors were gathered from a person aged 18-65 years who received the Ad26.COV2.S COVID-19 vaccine or a placebo.

The chain carries TRBV2 and TRBJ2-7, with 10 positions matching TRBD2. Trimming removed 5 bases from V and 2 bases from J; junction bases left unmatched: 12. Germline V lookup: CDR1 SNHLY, CDR2 FYNNEI. The CDR3 contains 17 residues. CDR3 nucleotide sequence: TGTGCCAGCAGTCCCCTCCGTCTAGCGGGAGATACCTACGAGCAGTACTTC. It is translated as CASSPLRLAGDTYEQYF. The full variable domain, its missing parts supplied by reference TRBV2 and TRBJ2-7, is EPEVTQTPSHQVTQMGQEVILRCVPISNHLYFYWYRQILGQKVEFLVSFYNNEISEKSEIFDDQFSVERPDGSNFTLKIRSTKLEDSAMYFCASSPLRLAGDTYEQYFGPGTRLTVT.

In this sample, this clone turned up once. Distinct nucleotide sequences in the sample also encode this CDR3. The chain links TRBV11-2 to TRBJ2-1, with unresolved D. Germline CDR1 is SGHAT and CDR2 is FQNNGV. The CDR3 sequence is 11 residues long. Trimming took 3 bases from V and 9 from J, leaving 6 bases between them. The CDR3 protein is CASSLGGEQFF. In DNA form, the CDR3 reads TGTGCCAGCAGCTTGGGCGGTGAGCAGTTCTTC. Variable domain in full (rest from reference TRBV11-2 and TRBJ2-1): EAGVAQSPRYKIIEKRQSVAFWCNPISGHATLYWYQQILGQGPKLLIQFQNNGVVDDSQLPKDRFSAERLKGVDSTLKIQPAKLEDSAVYLCASSLGGEQFFGPGTRLTVL.

J is TRBJ2-7 and V is TRBV19, with 11 bases aligning to TRBD1. There are 15 residues in the CDR3. With V trimmed by 4 bases and J by 3 bases, 5 bases remained unmatched. Germline lookup yields CDR1 LNHDA and CDR2 SQIVND (reference sequence). The CDR3 DNA follows: TGTGCCAGTAGTAGGACAGGGGGCCACGTCTACGAGCAGTACTTC. It codes for CASSRTGGHVYEQYF.

The chain joins TRBV2 to TRBJ2-7; a possible D gene is TRBD2 (6 bases). The V end lost 3 bases, the J end lost 9 bases, and 9 bases lay between the germline ends. Germline V gene sequence: CDR1 SNHLY, CDR2 FYNNEI. This CDR3 has 11 residues. CDR3 residues: CASSDILAQYF. The CDR3 DNA follows: TGTGCCAGCAGTGATATACTAGCGCAGTACTTC. Complete variable domain (other parts from reference TRBV2 and TRBJ2-7): EPEVTQTPSHQVTQMGQEVILRCVPISNHLYFYWYRQILGQKVEFLVSFYNNEISEKSEIFDDQFSVERPDGSNFTLKIRSTKLEDSAMYFCASSDILAQYFGPGTRLTVT.

The CDR3 nucleotides read TGTGCCAGTAGCCTAGGGGAAGACAACTCCTACGAGCAGTACTTC. It translates to CASSLGEDNSYEQYF. V and J are TRBV19 and TRBJ2-7; possible D gene TRBD1, 5 bases. This CDR3 comprises 15 residues. Germline CDR1 reads LNHDA; CDR2 reads SQIVND (reference sequence). V was shortened by 6 bases and J by 0 bases, with 15 bases between the two germline ends.

The chain combines TRBV28 with TRBJ2-1, with 14 bases lining up with TRBD2. V shed 8 bases and J 5 bases; nucleotides not matched to a gene: 11. The CDR3 extends over 17 amino acids. Per germline, CDR1 MDHEN and CDR2 SYDVKM. The CDR3 DNA reads as TGTGCCAGCCGACCTAGGACTAGCGGGAGGAGTCACAATGAGCAGTTCTTC. Residues: CASRPRTSGRSHNEQFF.

The V gene is TRBV6-5, the J gene TRBJ2-1; TRBD1 or TRBD2 may be the D gene (5 bases each). The V end was cut by 6 bases, the J end by 10 bases, with 19 bases between. CDR1 is MNHEY and CDR2 is SVGAGI in the germline V gene. The CDR3 is 14 amino acids. CDR3 DNA sequence: TGTGCCAGCAGGGACTGGGACCGAGGCTCGGAGCAGTTCTTC. Amino acids: CASRDWDRGSEQFF.

CDR3 in DNA: TGTGCCAGCAGTCGGACTAGCGGGGGGGCGAGCTCCTACAATGAGCAGTTCTTC. Translating gives CASSRTSGGASSYNEQFF. The chain links TRBV6-4 to TRBJ2-1; TRBD2 matches at 15 bases. CDR3 length: 18 residues. The V gene end was trimmed by 5 bases and the J gene end by 0 bases; junction bases not matched to a gene: 5. Germline CDR1 is MRHNA and CDR2 is SNTAGT.

V gene TRBV5-4 combines with J gene TRBJ1-1; 9 bases are a match to TRBD1. The CDR3 length is 17 residues. Trimming at V came to 3 bases and at J to 11 bases, leaving 20 bases not matched to a gene. In germline, CDR1 is SGHNT, CDR2 YYREEE (reference sequence). CDR3 nucleotide sequence: TGTGCCAGCAGCTCTGGACAGGGGAGGGGCGGATTAGATGGGGCTTTCTTT. Amino acids: CASSSGQGRGGLDGAFF.

The rearrangement joins TRBV3-1 (or the pseudogene TRBV3-2) to TRBJ1-6; 8 nucleotides line up with TRBD1. The CDR3 has 14 amino acids. With 4 bases clipped from V and 7 bases from J, the junction kept 3 bases outside the gene matches. Germline V CDR1 and CDR2: LGHDT, YNNKEL (reference sequence). DNA of the CDR3: TGTGCCAGCAGCCTTGGACAGGGCAATTCACCCCTCCACTTT. This sequence encodes CASSLGQGNSPLHF.

J is TRBJ2-2 and V is TRBV29-1; 8 bases match TRBD1. Germline V gene sequence: CDR1 SQVTM, CDR2 ANQGSEA. With V trimmed by 2 bases and J by 8 bases, 10 bases remained unmatched. The CDR3 runs 15 residues. CDR3 loop: CSVENFGQGAGELFF. For the CDR3, the DNA is TGCAGCGTTGAAAACTTCGGGCAGGGGGCGGGGGAGCTGTTTTTT.

The chain employs TRBV11-3 and TRBJ2-5; 7 bases align to TRBD1. CDR1 and CDR2 from the germline V gene are SGHNT and YENEEA. This CDR3 is built from 13 residues. V lost 3 bases and J lost 4; bases outside the gene matches: 2. The CDR3 DNA sequence: TGTGCCAGCAGCTTCTACAGGGGAGAGACCCAGTACTTC. Translation: CASSFYRGETQYF. Full variable domain (outside the CDR3, taken from reference TRBV11-3 and TRBJ2-5): EAGVVQSPRYKIIEKKQPVAFWCNPISGHNTLYWYLQNLGQGPELLIRYENEEAVDDSQLPKDRFSAERLKGVDSTLKIQPAELGDSAVYLCASSFYRGETQYFGPGTRLLVL.

The rearrangement links TRBV4-2 to TRBJ2-3; no clear D gene. CDR1 LGHNA and CDR2 YNFKEQ come from the germline V gene. CDR3 length: 14 residues. V was clipped by 0 bases and J by 2 bases, with 6 bases between them. Here the CDR3 DNA reads TGTGCCAGCAGCCAAGAAATGGACACAGATACGCAGTATTTT. Translated: CASSQEMDTDTQYF.

The chain links TRBV27 to TRBJ1-6; D gene uncertain. The germline V gene has CDR1 MNHEY and CDR2 SMNVEV (reference sequence). The V and J ends lost 5 bases and 9 bases respectively, with 8 bases between them. The CDR3 spans 12 residues. CDR3 protein: CASSIAGSPLHF. The CDR3 DNA follows: TGTGCCAGCAGTATTGCGGGTTCACCCCTCCACTTT.

V and J are TRBV4-1 and TRBJ1-2, with D unclear. V was pared by 0 bases and J by 8 bases, with 10 bases between. Germline lookup yields CDR1 MGHRA and CDR2 YSYEKL. The CDR3 is 13 residues long. The CDR3 nucleotides read TGCGCCAGCAGCCAAGAAACCCCGGGCGGCTACACCTTC. Translation: CASSQETPGGYTF.

The V call is TRBV4-1, the J call TRBJ1-5; D is uncertain. The CDR3 totals 17 residues. Germline CDR1 and CDR2: MGHRA and YSYEKL. V was shortened by 2 bases and J by 3 bases, with 17 bases between the two germline ends. The chain's CDR3 is CASSQPREHGFNQPQHF. CDR3 coding DNA: TGCGCCAGCAGCCAACCCCGGGAACATGGTTTCAATCAGCCCCAGCATTTT.

This clone was counted between two and nine times. The chain joins TRBV6-6 to TRBJ1-5; D not certain. V dropped 2 bases and J dropped 7 bases, with 9 bases sitting between them. CDR1 is MNHNY, CDR2 SVGAGI, per germline (reference sequence). There are 13 residues in the CDR3. CDR3 nucleotide sequence: TGTGCCAGCAGTTACAGGGTTGGCCAGCCCCAGCATTTT. Its protein is CASSYRVGQPQHF.

V is TRBV5-3 and J is TRBJ2-1; the D gene is possibly TRBD1 (5 bases). TRBV5-3 counts as an open reading frame of uncertain function. This CDR3 spans 19 amino acids. The V gene lost 2 bases and the J gene lost 3 bases, with 24 bases spanning the gap. The CDR3 reads CARSLLEQDGLGVYNEQFF. CDR3 sequence (DNA): TGTGCCAGAAGCTTACTCGAGCAGGACGGGTTAGGGGTCTACAATGAGCAGTTCTTC.

A single count supports this clone. The chain carries TRBV21-1 and TRBJ2-7. TRBV21-1 is a listed pseudogene. The CDR3 consists of 15 residues. In nucleotides, the CDR3 is TGTGCCAGCATGCATTCGGACGTCCTCTCCTACGAGCAGTACTTC. This gives the protein CASMHSDVLSYEQYF.

This clone appeared a few times. V usage is TRBV6-5 and J usage is TRBJ2-1; D is unclear. Trimming took 5 bases from V and 5 from J, leaving 10 bases between them. The CDR3 has 13 amino acids. The germline V gene encodes CDR1 MNHEY and CDR2 SVGAGI. The DNA of the CDR3 is TGTGCCAGCAGTAGGACGGCAAACAATGAGCAGTTCTTC. This gives the protein CASSRTANNEQFF.

V usage is TRBV6-5 and J usage is TRBJ1-5; D is unresolved. CDR1 is MNHEY, CDR2 SVGAGI, per germline. The V and J ends lost 0 bases and 0 bases respectively, with 3 bases between them. The length of the CDR3 is 14 residues. The CDR3 sequence is CASSYSFSNQPQHF. The DNA of the CDR3 is TGTGCCAGCAGTTACTCGTTTAGCAATCAGCCCCAGCATTTT.

The chain has TRBV5-1 and TRBJ2-2; D is unresolved. This CDR3 spans 15 amino acids. Trimming stripped 0 bases from V and 6 bases from J, with 12 bases between. CDR1 SGHRS and CDR2 YFSETQ come from the germline V gene. The CDR3 DNA reads as TGCGCCAGCAGCTTGGCCGGTAGCTCCGCCGGGGAGCTGTTTTTT. It codes for CASSLAGSSAGELFF. Combining the CDR3 with reference TRBV5-1 and TRBJ2-2 gives the whole variable domain KAGVTQTPRYLIKTRGQQVTLSCSPISGHRSVSWYQQTPGQGLQFLFEYFSETQRNKGNFPGRFSGRQFSNSRSEMNVSTLELGDSALYLCASSLAGSSAGELFFGEGSRLTVL.

The chain combines TRBV11-2 with TRBJ1-2; D is ambiguous. Germline V gives CDR1 SGHAT, CDR2 FQNNGV. Trimming pared 4 bases from V and 3 bases from J, leaving 9 bases between. This CDR3 spans 13 amino acids. CDR3 nucleotides: TGTGCCAGCAGCTACACAGATTACTATGGCTACACCTTC. Amino acid sequence: CASSYTDYYGYTF.

The chain couples TRBV21-1 to TRBJ1-5; the table names TRBD1, a call not compared with the DNA. TRBV21-1 is deemed a pseudogene. The CDR3 is 14 residues long. In DNA form, the CDR3 reads TGTGCCAGCGAAAAGACAGGGATAGGGTGGCCCCAGCATTTT. This gives the protein CASEKTGIGWPQHF.

This chain connects TRBV7-2 to TRBJ2-1; D is unclear. The CDR3 extends over 15 amino acids. V lost 5 bases, J lost 1 base, and 12 bases lay in between. Germline V CDR1 and CDR2: SGHTA, FQGNSA. The chain's CDR3 is CASSLDALSYNEQFF. In nucleotides, the CDR3 is TGTGCCAGCAGCCTCGACGCTCTTTCCTACAATGAGCAGTTCTTC.

The chain couples TRBV6-5 to TRBJ1-4, with 7 nucleotides matching TRBD1. With 6 bases clipped from V and 12 bases from J, the junction kept 16 bases outside the gene matches. Germline-derived CDR1 and CDR2 are MNHEY and SVGAGI. This CDR3 spans 15 amino acids. CDR3 nucleotide sequence: TGTGCCAGCAGATCCGACAGGGACCCAACTGCCCAACTGTTTTTT. Translation gives CASRSDRDPTAQLFF.